A single sample is the source of the 28 T cell receptor beta chains below, sequenced in a study of T cell clonotyping in hematopoietic cell transplantation. The method was immunoSEQ multiplex PCR; TCRdb's version includes in-frame clones alone and lacks a portion of them. The table has 15,000 or so clones, less than 98% seen once. This specimen consisted of peripheral blood mononuclear cells, obtained 30 days after allogeneic stem cell transplant. Source of these receptors: a female patient aged 50-59 years who had an allogeneic stem cell transplant from an unrelated donor, so T cells may come from the graft donor. Some clones in this sample may be carry-over from other donors' samples.

The chain has TRBV7-9 and TRBJ2-5; the match to TRBD1 covers 7 bases. The CDR3 totals 13 residues. Germline values: CDR1 SEHNR, CDR2 FQNEAQ (reference sequence). With 5 bases clipped from V and 5 bases from J, the junction kept 5 bases outside the gene matches. The CDR3 is CASSPTGRETQYF. The CDR3 nucleotides are TGTGCCAGCAGCCCGACAGGGCGGGAGACCCAGTACTTC.

The CDR3 DNA sequence: TGTGCCAGTTTTTCGCGGGGGGGGACCGGGGAGCTGTTTTTT. It encodes CASFSRGGTGELFF. The chain recombines TRBV19 with TRBJ2-2; 9 bases are shared with TRBD2. Germline CDR1 is LNHDA and CDR2 is SQIVND (reference sequence). The junction had 6 bases not matched to a gene; V was cut back by 8 bases and J by 5 bases. CDR3 length: 14 residues.

The chain couples TRBV6-4 to TRBJ2-1; 12 bases agree with TRBD1. Germline trimming cut 5 bases from V and 6 bases from J; bases unmatched to any gene: 5. Germline values: CDR1 MRHNA, CDR2 SNTAGT. The CDR3 has 15 residues. The CDR3 reads CASSMGTGGLNEQFF. CDR3 coding DNA: TGTGCCAGCAGTATGGGGACAGGGGGCCTCAATGAGCAGTTCTTC.

This chain uses TRBV29-1 with TRBJ1-6; TRBD1 aligns across 8 bases. Germline lookup yields CDR1 SQVTM and CDR2 ANQGSEA. The ends lost 7 bases at V and 8 bases at J; junction bases unmatched: 7. CDR3 length: 13 amino acids. The chain's CDR3 is CSAGQGSDSPLHF. Here the CDR3 DNA reads TGCAGCGCTGGACAGGGTTCCGATTCACCCCTCCACTTT. Supplemented by reference TRBV29-1 and TRBJ1-6, the full variable domain reads SAVISQKPSRDICQRGTSLTIQCQVDSQVTMMFWYRQQPGQSLTLIATANQGSEATYESGFVIDKFPISRPNLTFSTLTVSNMSPEDSSIYLCSAGQGSDSPLHFGNGTRLTVT.

V and J are TRBV2 and TRBJ1-5, with TRBD1 matching 9 bases. The germline V gene has CDR1 SNHLY and CDR2 FYNNEI. The V and J ends lost 7 bases and 7 bases, in that order; junction bases with no gene match: 14. CDR3 length: 16 residues. The CDR3 reads CASTAQGQGVRQPQHF. CDR3 in DNA: TGTGCCAGCACTGCCCAGGGACAGGGTGTCCGACAGCCCCAGCATTTT.

CDR3 bases: TGTGCCAGCAGTGAAGCGACCAGGGTGAACACCGGGGAGCTGTTTTTT. Residues: CASSEATRVNTGELFF. This chain uses TRBV6-1 with TRBJ2-2, with TRBD1 as a possible D gene (5 bases). Between the trimmed V and J ends, which lost 0 bases and 1 base, there was a span of 9 bases. CDR1 is MNHNS, CDR2 SASEGT, per germline. The CDR3 contains 16 residues.

The sample holds a few counts of this clone. The chain joins TRBV7-2 to TRBJ1-5, with D hard to call. The V gene lost 3 bases and the J gene lost 5 bases, with 11 bases spanning the gap. The CDR3 is 14 amino acids. Germline CDR1 is SGHTA and CDR2 is FQGNSA. CDR3 residues: CASSFEGRDQPQHF. CDR3 nucleotide sequence: TGTGCCAGCAGCTTTGAGGGTAGGGATCAGCCCCAGCATTTT.

The chain links TRBV6-1 to TRBJ2-4; D is perhaps TRBD1 (6 bases). Trimming removed 5 bases from V and 11 bases from J, with 19 bases in between. Per the germline V gene, CDR1 is MNHNS and CDR2 is SASEGT. The CDR3 has 14 residues. The CDR3 DNA is TGTGCCAGCAGTCGTGTCGAGGGGGAAGATTTTCAGTACTTC. Translating it yields CASSRVEGEDFQYF.

In this sample, this clone turned up once. The chain couples TRBV4-1 to TRBJ2-1; no clear D. From germline, CDR1 is MGHRA and CDR2 YSYEKL. The CDR3 is made up of 16 amino acids. V was clipped by 0 bases and J by 8 bases, with 17 bases between them. The CDR3 loop is CASSQDLRLGRDEQFF. The CDR3 coding sequence is TGCGCCAGCAGCCAAGATTTGAGGCTAGGACGGGATGAGCAGTTCTTC.

V usage is TRBV2 and J usage is TRBJ1-1, with D uncertain. This CDR3 region has 13 residues. Germline V lookup: CDR1 SNHLY, CDR2 FYNNEI. The ends were cut back, 2 bases at V and 4 bases at J, with 8 bases in the middle. Written as DNA, the CDR3 is TGTGCCAGCAGTGAAAGGAGCGCCACTGAAGCTTTCTTT. Amino acid sequence: CASSERSATEAFF. Full variable domain (missing parts from reference TRBV2 and TRBJ1-1): EPEVTQTPSHQVTQMGQEVILRCVPISNHLYFYWYRQILGQKVEFLVSFYNNEISEKSEIFDDQFSVERPDGSNFTLKIRSTKLEDSAMYFCASSERSATEAFFGQGTRLTVV.

The V and J genes are TRBV6-1 and TRBJ2-1; perhaps D is TRBD1 or TRBD2 (5 bases each). CDR3 length equals 17 residues. Germline V gives CDR1 MNHNS, CDR2 SASEGT. Trimming shortened V by 0 bases and J by 0 bases, and 12 bases separated the two germline ends. The CDR3 here is CASSEAPGPLSYNEQFF. CDR3 DNA: TGTGCCAGCAGTGAAGCACCGGGGCCCCTCTCCTACAATGAGCAGTTCTTC.

The chain has TRBV4-1 and TRBJ1-5, with 11 bases matching TRBD1. After removal of 3 bases from V and 1 base from J, the junction contained 8 bases not matched to a gene. Germline CDR1 reads MGHRA; CDR2 reads YSYEKL. This CDR3 comprises 18 residues. The CDR3 reads CASSHSGQGAMSNQPQHF. DNA for the CDR3: TGCGCCAGCAGCCATAGTGGACAGGGGGCTATGAGCAATCAGCCCCAGCATTTT.

J is TRBJ1-4 and V is TRBV6-1; perhaps TRBD1 as D (5 bases). This CDR3 is 14 amino acids long. The V and J ends lost 8 bases and 8 bases respectively, with 18 bases between them. Germline V CDR1 and CDR2: MNHNS, SASEGT. CDR3 in amino acids: CASQPQGASEKLFF. The CDR3 DNA follows: TGTGCCAGCCAACCTCAGGGAGCATCAGAAAAACTGTTTTTT.

The V gene is TRBV29-1, the J gene TRBJ1-1; 7 bases line up with TRBD1. This CDR3 region has 13 residues. In germline, CDR1 is SQVTM, CDR2 ANQGSEA. V lost 4 bases, J lost 2 bases, and 4 bases stayed unmatched. The CDR3 DNA reads as TGCAGCGTTGCACAGGGGCCTAACACTGAAGCTTTCTTT. Translated, it gives CSVAQGPNTEAFF.

The genes are TRBV2 and TRBJ1-1; maybe TRBD1 (5 bases). The CDR3 contains 13 residues. Germline CDR1 SNHLY, CDR2 FYNNEI. V lost 3 bases and J 5 bases, leaving 10 bases between the germline ends. The CDR3 protein is CASSDGQGTEAFF. CDR3 coding DNA: TGTGCCAGCAGTGATGGGCAGGGAACTGAAGCTTTCTTT.

The chain joins TRBV19 to TRBJ1-3; D remains ambiguous. The CDR3 spans 17 residues. V was pared by 7 bases and J by 0 bases, with 19 bases between. Germline V gene sequence: CDR1 LNHDA, CDR2 SQIVND (reference sequence). CDR3 loop: CASIIGFFASSGNTIYF. The CDR3 DNA sequence: TGTGCCAGTATAATAGGATTCTTCGCCTCCTCTGGAAACACCATATATTTT.

J is TRBJ2-1 and V is TRBV7-8; 9 bases agree with TRBD2. Germline assignment: CDR1 SGHVS and CDR2 FQNEAQ. The CDR3 contains 16 residues. The V and J ends lost 1 base and 2 bases, in that order; junction bases with no gene match: 3. The DNA for the CDR3 is TGTGCCAGCAGCTTAGTTGCGGGGGGGACCTACAATGAGCAGTTCTTC. Translated, it gives CASSLVAGGTYNEQFF.

This clone was seen only a few times. The chain has TRBV2 and TRBJ1-4, with unresolved D. V was trimmed by 5 bases and J by 7 bases, leaving 14 bases between them. The CDR3 is 14 amino acids. CDR1 and CDR2 from the germline V gene are SNHLY and FYNNEI. The CDR3 sequence: CASSWALGREKLFF. The CDR3, as DNA: TGTGCCAGCAGTTGGGCCCTCGGCCGTGAAAAACTGTTTTTT.

V usage is TRBV2 and J usage is TRBJ1-6; a possible D gene is TRBD1 (5 bases). The germline CDR1 and CDR2 sequences are SNHLY and FYNNEI. Trimming pared 5 bases from V and 8 bases from J, leaving 19 bases between. The CDR3 is made up of 16 amino acids. CDR3 region: CASSPDSAGFHSPLHF. CDR3 nucleotides: TGTGCCAGCAGTCCTGACAGCGCTGGGTTCCATTCACCCCTCCACTTT.

This chain links TRBV4-1 with TRBJ1-4; 7 nucleotides align to TRBD1. J gave up 4 bases and V 3 bases, and 8 bases lay outside the gene matches. Germline V gene data show CDR1 as MGHRA and CDR2 as YSYEKL. CDR3 size: 16 residues. CDR3 DNA sequence: TGCGCCAGCAGCCAGGGGGACAGCCGCTTTAATGAAAAACTGTTTTTT. Protein product: CASSQGDSRFNEKLFF.

The chain uses TRBV19 and TRBJ2-4; tentative D call: TRBD2 (7 bases). The CDR3 runs 18 residues. The germline gives CDR1 LNHDA, CDR2 SQIVND (reference sequence). Trimming shortened V by 3 bases and J by 0 bases, and 18 bases separated the two germline ends. CDR3 nucleotides: TGTGCCAGTAGTATGGGGGGGGGCGGTTATTTAGCCAAAAACATTCAGTACTTC. Translated: CASSMGGGGYLAKNIQYF.

The chain links TRBV5-1 to TRBJ1-1; D is ambiguous. The CDR3 extends over 13 amino acids. CDR1 and CDR2 (germline): SGHRS, YFSETQ. V lost 0 bases to trimming and J lost 1 base, with 4 bases between them. In DNA form, the CDR3 reads TGCGCCAGCAGCTTGGATTCGAACACTGAAGCTTTCTTT. Translation: CASSLDSNTEAFF.

The rearrangement uses TRBV30 and TRBJ2-7; a weak D match, TRBD1 (6 bases). Trimming shortened V by 2 bases and J by 5 bases, and 13 bases separated the two germline ends. The germline V gene encodes CDR1 GTSNPN and CDR2 SVGIG (reference sequence). The CDR3 runs to 13 residues. CDR3 in DNA: TGTGCCTGGAGTCTTTCAGGGGTAAACGAGCAGTACTTC. It yields the protein CAWSLSGVNEQYF.

V gene TRBV30 combines with J gene TRBJ1-4; D remains ambiguous. Germline CDR1 reads GTSNPN; CDR2 reads SVGIG (reference sequence). The CDR3 has 15 amino acids. Trimming removed 0 bases from V and 8 bases from J, with 16 bases in between. The CDR3 loop is CAWSVVTPLGEKLFF. CDR3 coding DNA: TGTGCCTGGAGTGTAGTGACGCCCCTAGGGGAAAAACTGTTTTTT.

The V gene is TRBV4-2, the J gene TRBJ2-1; tentatively, D is TRBD1 or TRBD2 (5 bases each). Germline V gene sequence: CDR1 LGHNA, CDR2 YNFKEQ. The V and J ends lost 6 bases and 9 bases respectively, with 15 bases between them. The CDR3 loop spans 13 amino acids. The CDR3 spells CASRGTEKGEQFF. The CDR3 DNA is TGTGCCAGCAGAGGGACGGAAAAGGGTGAGCAGTTCTTC.

This rearrangement joins TRBV5-6 to TRBJ1-2, with D unresolved. The CDR3 totals 12 residues. Germline V gives CDR1 SGHDT, CDR2 YYEEEE. Trimming shortened V by 1 base and J by 8 bases, and 9 bases separated the two germline ends. The CDR3 DNA follows: TGTGCCAGCAGCTTGTCTCGGCTAGGCTACACCTTC. The encoded protein is CASSLSRLGYTF. The variable domain in full, completed from reference TRBV5-6 and TRBJ1-2, reads DAGVTQSPTHLIKTRGQQVTLRCSPKSGHDTVSWYQQALGQGPQFIFQYYEEEERQRGNFPDRFSGHQFPNYSSELNVNALLLGDSALYLCASSLSRLGYTFGSGTRLTVV.

This chain uses TRBV4-1 with TRBJ2-2, with 8 nucleotides matching TRBD2. This CDR3 contains 17 residues. In germline, CDR1 is MGHRA, CDR2 YSYEKL. Trimming at V came to 4 bases and at J to 8 bases, leaving 15 bases not matched to a gene. The CDR3: CASSPPAGRGAGGELFF. In nucleotides, the CDR3 is TGCGCCAGCAGCCCGCCTGCGGGGCGGGGGGCCGGGGGGGAGCTGTTTTTT.

J is TRBJ2-5 and V is TRBV30; tentative D call: TRBD1 (7 bases). This CDR3 has 15 amino acids. CDR1 is GTSNPN, CDR2 SVGIG, per germline (reference sequence). V lost 3 bases to trimming and J lost 5 bases, with 19 bases between them. The CDR3 DNA sequence: TGTGCCTGGAGCCTGGCAGGGGGAGGTAGGGAGACCCAGTACTTC. This codes for CAWSLAGGGRETQYF. The complete variable domain, with remaining parts taken from reference TRBV30 and TRBJ2-5, reads SQTIHQWPATLVQPVGSPLSLECTVEGTSNPNLYWYRQAAGRGLQLLFYSVGIGQISSEVPQNLSASRPQDRQFILSSKKLLLSDSGFYLCAWSLAGGGRETQYFGPGTRLLVL.